This TCR beta chain is from a study of T-cell memory formation after mild COVID-19. General study findings and limits: CD4/CD8 balance held among clones contracting day 15 to 85, and later expanders leaned CD4+.

In the case of this clonotype: What it recognizes is unknown.

TCRdb processed the 5' RACE reads anew with MiXCR; each CDR3 protein has one entry. This sample yields 180,000 or so distinct CDR3 sequences, of which around a tenth are seen a single time; roughly 3.8% belongs to the top ten. V was pared by 5 bases and J by 0 bases, with 5 bases of the junction left unmatched. CDR3 length: 15 amino acids. Germline-derived CDR1 and CDR2 are DFQATT and SNEGSKA (reference sequence). This receptor was obtained from a man younger than 35 who had mild COVID-19 (a few samples of this study predate the infection). Cell type and time point are not known. Sample: PBMCs or a T cell subset sorted from them (not recorded which). This chain links TRBV20-1 with TRBJ1-5; TRBD1 matches 9 bases. The CDR3 region is CSAARDRDSNQPQHF. The CDR3 bases are TGCAGTGCTGCGCGGGACAGGGATAGCAATCAGCCCCAGCATTTT.